Shown below are 9 T cell receptor beta chains from a single sample sequenced in a study of human T cells and chemical hapten exposure. TCRdb processed the RACE reads anew with MiXCR; each CDR3 protein has one entry. The sample records under 100,000 distinct CDR3 sequences, 7.5% to 9.5% being singletons. This sample's time point: pre-sensitization, week 0. Treatment meaning: therapeutic diphenylcyclopropenone sensitization with weekly scalp DPC. Sequencing used whole blood, obtained in connection with sensitization to the hapten diphenylcyclopropenone (DPC). These receptors all stem from a man in his forties with alopecia areata. Some clones in this sample may be carry-over from other donors' samples.

This clonotype showed up just once. The chain joins TRBV10-3 to TRBJ2-3; 7 bases agree with TRBD2. The germline gives CDR1 ENHRY, CDR2 SYGVKD. After removal of 7 bases from V and 3 bases from J, the junction contained 7 bases not matched to a gene. There are 14 residues in the CDR3. CDR3 protein: CAIKGDYQTDTQYF. Here the CDR3 DNA reads TGTGCCATCAAAGGGGACTACCAAACAGATACGCAGTATTTT.

The table lists this clonotype with many counts. The chain couples TRBV6-5 to TRBJ1-1; possibly TRBD1 for D (5 bases). The CDR3 totals 14 residues. Trimming stripped 6 bases from V and 4 bases from J, with 15 bases between. Germline V lookup: CDR1 MNHEY, CDR2 SVGAGI. CDR3 in amino acids: CASRPGRGGTEAFF. The CDR3 coding sequence is TGTGCCAGCAGGCCCGGACGGGGGGGCACTGAAGCTTTCTTT.

This clonotype occurred many times. The chain carries TRBV20-1 and TRBJ2-5, with unresolved D. V dropped 1 base and J dropped 3 bases, with 12 bases sitting between them. CDR3 length: 14 residues. CDR1 DFQATT and CDR2 SNEGSKA come from the germline V gene (reference sequence). CDR3 bases: TGCAGTGCTAGAGGAGAGTTTCGGGAAGAGACCCAGTACTTC. It is translated as CSARGEFREETQYF.

At least ten counts were recorded for this clonotype. The chain has TRBV18 and TRBJ1-6; unclear D gene. This CDR3 has 11 amino acids. The germline V and J ends were trimmed by 5 bases and 8 bases, with 4 bases remaining between them. From germline, CDR1 is KGHSH and CDR2 LQKENI. CDR3 sequence (DNA): TGTGCCAGCTCATCTGATTCACCCCTCCACTTT. Amino acid sequence: CASSSDSPLHF.

This clonotype was found a few times. The chain recombines TRBV12-3 or TRBV12-4 with TRBJ1-5, with TRBD1 as a possible D gene (5 bases). This CDR3 contains 13 residues. V gave up 4 bases and J gave up 2 bases, with 6 bases separating them. The CDR3 DNA is TGTGCCAGCAGTTGGGGCGGCAATCAGCCCCAGCATTTT. Amino acid sequence: CASSWGGNQPQHF.

There are a few counts of this clonotype. The gene calls are TRBV2 and TRBJ2-1, with D tentatively TRBD1 (5 bases). The V gene lost 3 bases and the J gene lost 3 bases, with 6 bases spanning the gap. CDR1 and CDR2 (germline): SNHLY, FYNNEI. CDR3 length equals 13 residues. The chain's CDR3 is CASSDRDYNEQFF. Here the CDR3 DNA reads TGTGCCAGCAGTGACAGGGACTACAATGAGCAGTTCTTC.

There are many counts of this clonotype. The chain couples TRBV20-1 to TRBJ2-2; D gene unclear. The CDR3 spans 13 residues. The ends were cut back, 0 bases at V and 7 bases at J, with 9 bases in the middle. Germline V gene lookup returns CDR1 DFQATT and CDR2 SNEGSKA (reference sequence). CDR3 in amino acids: CSARDLDNGELFF. Written as DNA, the CDR3 is TGCAGTGCTAGAGACCTTGACAACGGGGAGCTGTTTTTT.

There are a few counts of this clonotype. This rearrangement joins TRBV27 to TRBJ1-2; unclear D gene. The length of the CDR3 is 13 residues. The germline CDR1 and CDR2 sequences are MNHEY and SMNVEV (reference sequence). V lost 3 bases and J 6 bases, leaving 11 bases between the germline ends. CDR3 sequence: CASSFTGLDGYTF. The CDR3 DNA sequence: TGTGCCAGCAGTTTTACGGGTTTGGATGGCTACACCTTC.

In its sample, this clonotype was seen a few times. The chain combines TRBV27 with TRBJ2-1, with TRBD1 identical over 8 bases. The J segment lost 1 base and the V segment lost 3 bases, leaving 8 bases of the junction unmatched. Germline-derived CDR1 and CDR2 are MNHEY and SMNVEV (reference sequence). The CDR3 consists of 17 residues. CDR3 DNA sequence: TGTGCCAGCAGTTTTCGACAGGGGACAAATTCCTACAATGAGCAGTTCTTC. Its protein is CASSFRQGTNSYNEQFF.